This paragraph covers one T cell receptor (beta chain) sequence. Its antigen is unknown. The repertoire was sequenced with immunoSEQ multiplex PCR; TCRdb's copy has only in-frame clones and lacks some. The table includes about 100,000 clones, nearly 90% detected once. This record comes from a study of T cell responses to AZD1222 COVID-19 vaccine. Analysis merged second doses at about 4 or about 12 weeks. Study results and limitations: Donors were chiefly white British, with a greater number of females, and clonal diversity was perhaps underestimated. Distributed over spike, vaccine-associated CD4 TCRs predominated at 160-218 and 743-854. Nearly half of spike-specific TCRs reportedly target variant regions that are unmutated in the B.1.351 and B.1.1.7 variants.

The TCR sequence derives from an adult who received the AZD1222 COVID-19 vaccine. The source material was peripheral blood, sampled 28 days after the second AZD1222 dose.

This CDR3 reads CASSERENTEAFF. In nucleotides, the CDR3 is TGTGCCAGCAGTGAACGGGAGAACACTGAAGCTTTCTTT. The chain links TRBV6-1 to TRBJ1-1, with no clear D. The CDR3 is made up of 13 amino acids. Trimming removed 2 bases at V and 1 base at J, with 5 bases between. CDR1 is MNHNS, CDR2 SASEGT, per germline.